What follows describes a single T cell receptor beta chain. Its antigen is not known. Isolated RNA was reverse transcribed in full, so expressed TCRB transcripts were sequenced. The repertoire was sequenced with immunoSEQ multiplex PCR; TCRdb's copy has only in-frame clones and lacks some. The data hold 850,000 to 900,000 clones, with about a sixth observed a single time. The record originates from a study of beta chain features in type 1 diabetes. Regarding the study as a whole: Shorter TCRB CDR3s, moderately but significantly so, were found in Type 1 diabetes patients in all four CD4+ subsets.

Germline V gene lookup returns CDR1 MNHEY and CDR2 SMNVEV (reference sequence). This CDR3 region has 14 residues. V was clipped by 4 bases and J by 15 bases, with 22 bases between them. The clonotype was recovered from a woman aged 18 to 35 in good health. Sequenced: naive CD4+ T cells from blood. The chain employs TRBV27 and TRBJ2-1; D not certain. The CDR3 here is CASSSRASRALGFF. DNA for the CDR3: TGTGCCAGCAGTTCCCGGGCCAGCCGTGCATTGGGGTTCTTC.